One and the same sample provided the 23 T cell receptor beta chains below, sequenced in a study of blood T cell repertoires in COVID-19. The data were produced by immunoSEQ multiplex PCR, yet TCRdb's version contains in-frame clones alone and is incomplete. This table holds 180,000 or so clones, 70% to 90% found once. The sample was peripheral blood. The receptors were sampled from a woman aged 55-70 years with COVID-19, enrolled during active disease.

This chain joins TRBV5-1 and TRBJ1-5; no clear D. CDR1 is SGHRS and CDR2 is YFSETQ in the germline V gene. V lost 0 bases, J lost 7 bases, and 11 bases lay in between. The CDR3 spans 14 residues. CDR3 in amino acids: CASSLEEGGQPQHF. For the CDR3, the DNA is TGCGCCAGCAGCTTGGAGGAGGGAGGACAGCCCCAGCATTTT.

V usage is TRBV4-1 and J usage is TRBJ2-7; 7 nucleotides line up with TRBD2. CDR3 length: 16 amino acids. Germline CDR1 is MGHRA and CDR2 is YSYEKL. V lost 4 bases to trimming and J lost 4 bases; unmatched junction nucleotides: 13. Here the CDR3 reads CASSRVSGRDGYEQYF. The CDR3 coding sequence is TGCGCCAGCAGCCGTGTTAGCGGGCGGGATGGATACGAGCAGTACTTC.

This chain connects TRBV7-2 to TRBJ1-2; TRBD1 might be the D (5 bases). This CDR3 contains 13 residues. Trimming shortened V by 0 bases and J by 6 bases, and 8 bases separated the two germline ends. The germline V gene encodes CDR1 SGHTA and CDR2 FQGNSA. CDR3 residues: CASSLAPGHGYTF. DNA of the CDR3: TGTGCCAGCAGCTTAGCTCCAGGGCATGGCTACACCTTC.

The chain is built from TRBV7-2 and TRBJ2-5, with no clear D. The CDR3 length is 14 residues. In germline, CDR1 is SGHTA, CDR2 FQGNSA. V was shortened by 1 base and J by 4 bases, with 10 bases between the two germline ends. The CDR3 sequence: CASSLGLSGETQYF. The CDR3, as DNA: TGTGCCAGCAGCTTAGGCCTATCGGGAGAGACCCAGTACTTC.

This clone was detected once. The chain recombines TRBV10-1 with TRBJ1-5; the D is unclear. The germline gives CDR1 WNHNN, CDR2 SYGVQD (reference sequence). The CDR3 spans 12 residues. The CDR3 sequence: CVPSKGRWPQHF. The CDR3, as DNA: TGCGTCCCTTCGAAAGGGAGATGGCCCCAGCATTTT.

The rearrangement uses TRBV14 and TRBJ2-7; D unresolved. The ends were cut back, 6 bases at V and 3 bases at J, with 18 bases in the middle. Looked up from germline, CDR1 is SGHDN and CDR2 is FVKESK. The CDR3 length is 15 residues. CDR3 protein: CASSYGTVNLYEQYF. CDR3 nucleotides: TGTGCCAGCAGTTACGGAACAGTAAATCTCTACGAGCAGTACTTC.

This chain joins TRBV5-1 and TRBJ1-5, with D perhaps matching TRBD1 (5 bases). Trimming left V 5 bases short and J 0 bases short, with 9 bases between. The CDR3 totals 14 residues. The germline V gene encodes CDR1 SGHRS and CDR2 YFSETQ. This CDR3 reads CASSGAYSNQPQHF. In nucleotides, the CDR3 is TGCGCCAGCAGTGGGGCGTATAGCAATCAGCCCCAGCATTTT.

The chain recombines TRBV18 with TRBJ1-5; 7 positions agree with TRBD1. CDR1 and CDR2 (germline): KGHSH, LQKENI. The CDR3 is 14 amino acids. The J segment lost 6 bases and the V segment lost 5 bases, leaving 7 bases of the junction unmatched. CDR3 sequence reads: CASSSGQSRQPQHF. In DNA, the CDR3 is TGTGCCAGCTCATCGGGACAGTCTCGTCAGCCCCAGCATTTT.

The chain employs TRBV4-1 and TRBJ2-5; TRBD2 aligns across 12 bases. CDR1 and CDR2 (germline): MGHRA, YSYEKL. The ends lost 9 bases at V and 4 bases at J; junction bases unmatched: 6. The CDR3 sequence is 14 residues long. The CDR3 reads CASSLAGGRETQYF. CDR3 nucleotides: TGCGCCAGTTCACTAGCGGGAGGTAGAGAGACCCAGTACTTC.

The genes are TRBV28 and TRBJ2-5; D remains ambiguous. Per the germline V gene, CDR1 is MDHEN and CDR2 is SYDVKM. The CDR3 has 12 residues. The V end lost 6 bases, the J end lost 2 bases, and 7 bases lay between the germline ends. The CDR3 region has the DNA TGTGCCAGCAGCGTTATGCAAGAGACCCAGTACTTC. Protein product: CASSVMQETQYF.

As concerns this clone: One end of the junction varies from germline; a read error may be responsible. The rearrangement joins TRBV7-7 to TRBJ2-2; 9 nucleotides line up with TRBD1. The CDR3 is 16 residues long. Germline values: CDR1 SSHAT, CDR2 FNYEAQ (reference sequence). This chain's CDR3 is CASSPGTGRGTGELFF. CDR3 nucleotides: TGTGCTAGCAGCCCAGGGACAGGGAGAGGGACCGGGGAGCTGTTTTTT.

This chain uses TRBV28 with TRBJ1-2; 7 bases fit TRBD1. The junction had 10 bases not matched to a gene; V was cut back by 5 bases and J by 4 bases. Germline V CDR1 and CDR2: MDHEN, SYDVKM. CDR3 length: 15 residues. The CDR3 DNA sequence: TGTGCCAGCAGTGGTAGCTCGGGACAGCTCTATGGCTACACCTTC. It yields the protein CASSGSSGQLYGYTF.

In DNA, the CDR3 is TGTGCCAGCCGCCCCGGACAGGGGGCGCGAAGGAACTATGGCTACACCTTC. As protein: CASRPGQGARRNYGYTF. V usage is TRBV6-2 or TRBV6-3 and J usage is TRBJ1-2; 11 nucleotides line up with TRBD1. CDR1 is MNHEY and CDR2 is SVGEGT in the germline V gene. The CDR3 extends over 17 amino acids. J gave up 2 bases and V 8 bases, and 13 bases lay outside the gene matches.

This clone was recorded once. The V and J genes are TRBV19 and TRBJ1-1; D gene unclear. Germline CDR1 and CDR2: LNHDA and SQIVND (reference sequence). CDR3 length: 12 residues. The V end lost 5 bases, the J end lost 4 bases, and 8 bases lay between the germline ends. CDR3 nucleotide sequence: TGTGCCAGTAGTCCGTTCGGCACTGAAGCTTTCTTT. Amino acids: CASSPFGTEAFF.

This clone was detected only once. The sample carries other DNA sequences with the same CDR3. CDR3 nucleotide sequence: TGCGCCAGCAGCTTGGCCGGGGCTGGAAACACCATATATTTT. This translates into CASSLAGAGNTIYF. The chain carries TRBV5-1 and TRBJ1-3; D is unclear. Germline V lookup: CDR1 SGHRS, CDR2 YFSETQ. The ends were cut back, 0 bases at V and 2 bases at J, with 6 bases in the middle. The CDR3 is 14 amino acids.

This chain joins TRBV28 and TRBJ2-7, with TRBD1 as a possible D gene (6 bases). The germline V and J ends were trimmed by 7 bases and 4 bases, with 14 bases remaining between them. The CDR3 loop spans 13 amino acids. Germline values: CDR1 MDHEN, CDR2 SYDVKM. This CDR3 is CASTPSDRYEQYF. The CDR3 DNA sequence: TGTGCCAGCACCCCCAGCGACAGGTACGAGCAGTACTTC.

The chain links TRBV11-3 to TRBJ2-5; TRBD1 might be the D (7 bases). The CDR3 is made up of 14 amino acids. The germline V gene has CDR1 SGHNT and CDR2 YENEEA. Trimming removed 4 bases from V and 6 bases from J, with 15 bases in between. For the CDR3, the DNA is TGTGCCAGCAGCTCCCACAGGGGAGGCAAGACCCAGTACTTC. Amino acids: CASSSHRGGKTQYF.

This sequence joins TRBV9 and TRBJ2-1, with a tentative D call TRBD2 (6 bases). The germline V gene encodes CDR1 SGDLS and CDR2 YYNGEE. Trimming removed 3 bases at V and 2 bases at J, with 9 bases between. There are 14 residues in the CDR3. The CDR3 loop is CASSGSGAYNEQFF. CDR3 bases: TGTGCCAGCAGCGGTTCGGGAGCCTACAATGAGCAGTTCTTC.

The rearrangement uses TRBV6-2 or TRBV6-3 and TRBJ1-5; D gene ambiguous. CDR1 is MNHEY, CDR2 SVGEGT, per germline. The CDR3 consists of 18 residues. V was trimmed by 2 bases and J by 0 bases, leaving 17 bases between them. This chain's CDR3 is CASSYPSGRSYSNQPQHF. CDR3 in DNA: TGTGCCAGCAGTTACCCCTCCGGCAGGTCATATAGCAATCAGCCCCAGCATTTT.

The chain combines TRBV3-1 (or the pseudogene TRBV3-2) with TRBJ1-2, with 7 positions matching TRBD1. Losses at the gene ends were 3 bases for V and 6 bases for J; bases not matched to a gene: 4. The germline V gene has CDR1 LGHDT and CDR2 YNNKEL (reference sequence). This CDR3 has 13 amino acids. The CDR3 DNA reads TGTGCCAGCAGCCAGACAGGGTTCCATGGCTACACCTTC. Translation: CASSQTGFHGYTF.

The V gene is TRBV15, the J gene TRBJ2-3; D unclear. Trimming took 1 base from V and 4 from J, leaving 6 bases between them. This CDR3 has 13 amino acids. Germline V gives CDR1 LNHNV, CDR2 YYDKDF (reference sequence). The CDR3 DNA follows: TGTGCCACCAGCAGAGTCGTTGCAGATACGCAGTATTTT. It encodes CATSRVVADTQYF.

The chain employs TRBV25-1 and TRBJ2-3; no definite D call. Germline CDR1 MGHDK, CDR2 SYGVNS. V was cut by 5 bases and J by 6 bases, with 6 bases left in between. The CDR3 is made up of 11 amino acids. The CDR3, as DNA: TGTGCCAGCAGTTTATCCGATACGCAGTATTTT. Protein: CASSLSDTQYF.

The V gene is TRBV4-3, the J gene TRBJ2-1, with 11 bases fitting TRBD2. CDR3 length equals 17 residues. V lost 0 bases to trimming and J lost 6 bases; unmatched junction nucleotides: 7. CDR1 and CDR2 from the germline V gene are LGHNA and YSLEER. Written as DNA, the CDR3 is TGCGCCAGCAGCCAAGATAGGGGGGGACTAGCGGTCAATGAGCAGTTCTTC. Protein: CASSQDRGGLAVNEQFF.